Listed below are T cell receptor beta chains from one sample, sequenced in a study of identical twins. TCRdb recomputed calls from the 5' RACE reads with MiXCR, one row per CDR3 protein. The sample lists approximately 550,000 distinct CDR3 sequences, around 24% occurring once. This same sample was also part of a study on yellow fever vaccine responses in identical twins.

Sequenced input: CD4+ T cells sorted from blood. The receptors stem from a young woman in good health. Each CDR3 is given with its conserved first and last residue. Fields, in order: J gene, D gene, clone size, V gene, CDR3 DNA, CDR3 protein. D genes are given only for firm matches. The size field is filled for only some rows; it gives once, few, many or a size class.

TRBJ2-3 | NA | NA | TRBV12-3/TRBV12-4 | TGTGCCAGCAGCTGGGGTAGCGAGGCCACAGATACGCAGTATTTT | CASSWGSEATDTQYF
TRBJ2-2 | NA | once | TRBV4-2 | TGTGCCAGCAGCTACTCTGGCGGCAGCAACACCGGGGAGCTGTTTTTT | CASSYSGGSNTGELFF
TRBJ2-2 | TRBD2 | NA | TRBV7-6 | TGTGCCAGCAGCTCAACGGGACTAGCCGGGGGCGGGGAGCTGTTTTTT | CASSSTGLAGGGELFF
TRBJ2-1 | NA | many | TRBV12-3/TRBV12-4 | TGTGCCAGCAGCTACCATAGCAGCGAGCAGTTCTTC | CASSYHSSEQFF
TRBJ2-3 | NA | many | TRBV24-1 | TGTGCCACCAGTGATTGGACCGGGGATACGCAGTATTTT | CATSDWTGDTQYF
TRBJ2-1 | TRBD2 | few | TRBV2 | TGTGCCAGCACTACGGGACTAGCGCAATACAATGAGCAGTTCTTC | CASTTGLAQYNEQFF
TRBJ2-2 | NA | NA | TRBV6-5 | TGTGCCAGCGACCTCCCGAGTAACACCGGGGAGCTGTTTTTT | CASDLPSNTGELFF
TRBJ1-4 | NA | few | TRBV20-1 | TGCAGTGCTAGAGATGGGACGCGAACTAATGAAAAACTGTTTTTT | CSARDGTRTNEKLFF
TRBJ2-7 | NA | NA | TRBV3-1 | TGTGCCAGCAGCCTCTTGGGAGTCAACGAGCAGTACTTC | CASSLLGVNEQYF
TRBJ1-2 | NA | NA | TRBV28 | TGTGCCAGCAGTTTTCCCGACTCCCGGACCTACTATGGCTACACCTTC | CASSFPDSRTYYGYTF
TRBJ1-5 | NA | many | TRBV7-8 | TGTGCCAGCAGCTATCAGACGGACCAGCCCCAGCATTTT | CASSYQTDQPQHF
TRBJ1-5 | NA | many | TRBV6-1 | TGTGCCAGCAGTGAAAGGAGCAATCAGCCCCAGCATTTT | CASSERSNQPQHF
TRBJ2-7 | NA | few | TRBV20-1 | TGCAGTGCTTCCAGGGACGTTAAAAACGAGCAGTACTTC | CSASRDVKNEQYF
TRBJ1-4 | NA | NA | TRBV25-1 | TGTGCCAGCAGTGAATCGGTGATCAGGAATGAAAAACTGTTTTTT | CASSESVIRNEKLFF
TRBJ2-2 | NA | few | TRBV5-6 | TGTGCCAGCACTTCCACAACACTCCCCGGGGACGGGGAGCTGTTTTTT | CASTSTTLPGDGELFF
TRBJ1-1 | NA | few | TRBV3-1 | TGTGCCAGCAGCCAAGTACCCTACCGCGTAGGTACTGAAGCTTTCTTT | CASSQVPYRVGTEAFF
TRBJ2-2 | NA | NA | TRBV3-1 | TGTGCCAGCAGCCAAGTAGTCCAGATCACCGGGGAGCTGTTTTTT | CASSQVVQITGELFF
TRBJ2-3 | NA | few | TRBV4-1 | TGCGCCAGCAGCCAAGGGGCTGAAATTAGCACAGATACGCAGTATTTT | CASSQGAEISTDTQYF
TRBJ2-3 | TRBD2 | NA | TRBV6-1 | TGTGCCAGCAGTGAACGGGGGGGGAGTACGCAGTATTTT | CASSERGGSTQYF
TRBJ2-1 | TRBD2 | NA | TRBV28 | TGTGCCAGCAGTTTGGTTAGCGGGGACTCCTACAATGAGCAGTTCTTC | CASSLVSGDSYNEQFF
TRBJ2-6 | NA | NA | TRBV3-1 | TGTGCCAGCAGCCTGACGGGACTGCTCTCTGGGGCCAACGTCCTGACTTTC | CASSLTGLLSGANVLTF
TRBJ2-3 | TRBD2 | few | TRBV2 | TGTGCCAGCGGGGGTTTAGCGGGGAACACAGATACGCAGTATTTT | CASGGLAGNTDTQYF
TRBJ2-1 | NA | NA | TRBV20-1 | TGCAGTGCTAGCGGCCTCTACTCCTACAATGAGCAGTTCTTC | CSASGLYSYNEQFF
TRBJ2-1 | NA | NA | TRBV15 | TGTGCCACCAGCGGGGACAAGGGTTTCCACAATGAGCAGTTCTTC | CATSGDKGFHNEQFF
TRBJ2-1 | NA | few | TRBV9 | TGTGCCAGCAGCCCCGGGACTTTGATTGGCGATGAGCAGTTCTTC | CASSPGTLIGDEQFF
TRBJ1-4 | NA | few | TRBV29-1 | TGCAGCGCAACGAGGGCAGCTAATGAAAAACTGTTTTTT | CSATRAANEKLFF
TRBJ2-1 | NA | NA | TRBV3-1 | TGTGCCAGCAGCCAGAGGGCAGGTGGGGACTTCCCGTTCTTC | CASSQRAGGDFPFF
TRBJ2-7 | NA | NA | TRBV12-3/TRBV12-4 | TGTGCCAGCAAGGGGAGGGGCAGGGGGCCTGAGCAGTACTTC | CASKGRGRGPEQYF
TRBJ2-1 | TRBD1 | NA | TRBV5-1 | TGCGCCAGCAGCGACCAGGGACAGACCTACAATGAGCAGTTCTTC | CASSDQGQTYNEQFF
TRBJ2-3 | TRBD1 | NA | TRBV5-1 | TGCGCCAGCAGTCGGGACAGGGCAAACACAGATACGCAGTATTTT | CASSRDRANTDTQYF
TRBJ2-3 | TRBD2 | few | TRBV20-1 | TGCAGTGCTAGGGCTAGCGGGGTAACAGATACGCAGTATTTT | CSARASGVTDTQYF